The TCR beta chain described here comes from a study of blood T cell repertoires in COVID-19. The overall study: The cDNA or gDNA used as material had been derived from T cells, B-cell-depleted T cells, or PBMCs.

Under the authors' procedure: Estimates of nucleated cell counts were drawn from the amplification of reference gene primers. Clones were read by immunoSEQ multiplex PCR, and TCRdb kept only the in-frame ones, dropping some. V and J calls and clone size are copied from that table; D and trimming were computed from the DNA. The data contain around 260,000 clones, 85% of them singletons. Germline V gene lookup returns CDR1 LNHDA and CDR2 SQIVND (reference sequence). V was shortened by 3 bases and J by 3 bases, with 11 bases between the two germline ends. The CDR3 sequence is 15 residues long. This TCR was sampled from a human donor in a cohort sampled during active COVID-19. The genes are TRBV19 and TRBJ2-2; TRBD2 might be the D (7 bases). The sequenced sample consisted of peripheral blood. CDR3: CASSIGGRDTGELFF. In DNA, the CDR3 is TGTGCCAGTAGTATCGGGGGGCGAGACACCGGGGAGCTGTTTTTT.